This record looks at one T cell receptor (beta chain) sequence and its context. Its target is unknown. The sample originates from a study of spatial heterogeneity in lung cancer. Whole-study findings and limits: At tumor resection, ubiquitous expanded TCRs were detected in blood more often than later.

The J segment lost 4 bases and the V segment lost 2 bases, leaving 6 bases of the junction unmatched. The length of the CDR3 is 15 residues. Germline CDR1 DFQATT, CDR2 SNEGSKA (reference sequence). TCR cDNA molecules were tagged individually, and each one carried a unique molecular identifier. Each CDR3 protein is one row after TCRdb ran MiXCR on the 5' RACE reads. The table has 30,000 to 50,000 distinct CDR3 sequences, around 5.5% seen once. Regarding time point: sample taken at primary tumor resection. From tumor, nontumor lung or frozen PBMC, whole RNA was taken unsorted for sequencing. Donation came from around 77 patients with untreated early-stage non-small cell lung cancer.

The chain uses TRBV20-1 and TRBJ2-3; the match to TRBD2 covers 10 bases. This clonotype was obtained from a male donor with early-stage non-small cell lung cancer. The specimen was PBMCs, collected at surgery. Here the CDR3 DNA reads TGCAGTGCTAGATCCCAGCGGGGGGGGCCAGATACGCAGTATTTT. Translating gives CSARSQRGGPDTQYF.